The next 12 T cell receptor beta chains were all read from a single sample in a study of blood T cell repertoires in COVID-19. Profiling relied on immunoSEQ multiplex PCR, and the TCRdb table lists in-frame clones only, not all of them. The table shows over 200,000 clones, with 85% to 90% occurring only once. The sample consisted of PBMCs or T cells enriched from blood (not recorded which). The receptors originated from a young man who had been exposed to COVID-19.

This clone was recorded only once. V gene TRBV19 combines with J gene TRBJ1-5; D is perhaps TRBD1 (5 bases). Germline V gene data show CDR1 as LNHDA and CDR2 as SQIVND (reference sequence). The CDR3 loop spans 15 amino acids. The V end was cut by 1 base, the J end by 7 bases, with 14 bases between. The CDR3 DNA is TGTGCCAGTAGTATAGTGGGAGGGGCTCGGCAGCCCCAGCATTTT. Translated, it gives CASSIVGGARQPQHF.

This clone is a singleton in its sample. The gene calls are TRBV14 and TRBJ2-7; unclear D gene. V gave up 4 bases and J gave up 2 bases, with 12 bases separating them. Germline lookup yields CDR1 SGHDN and CDR2 FVKESK. The CDR3 consists of 14 residues. The chain's CDR3 is CASSLLTSPYEQYF. CDR3 nucleotides: TGTGCCAGCAGCCTCCTTACATCCCCCTACGAGCAGTACTTC.

The chain employs TRBV11-2 and TRBJ2-6; no firm D call. Germline V CDR1 and CDR2: SGHAT, FQNNGV. The CDR3 is 16 residues long. With 2 bases removed from V and 0 bases from J, the gap between germline ends came to 8 bases. DNA of the CDR3: TGTGCCAGCAGCTTATCCCGCAGCTCTGGGGCCAACGTCCTGACTTTC. Residues: CASSLSRSSGANVLTF.

V usage is TRBV5-5 and J usage is TRBJ2-7; D perhaps matches TRBD1 (5 bases). The germline V gene encodes CDR1 SGHKS and CDR2 YYEKEE (reference sequence). V was cut by 4 bases and J by 5 bases, with 25 bases left in between. The CDR3 spans 17 residues. The DNA of the CDR3 is TGTGCCAGCAGCCACGGTCCCAGGGCCATCAACGAGGACGAGCAGTACTTC. Translating it yields CASSHGPRAINEDEQYF.

This chain links TRBV18 with TRBJ1-5; possibly TRBD1 for D (6 bases). V lost 3 bases, J lost 5 bases, and 8 bases lay in between. The CDR3 is made up of 13 amino acids. Germline CDR1 is KGHSH and CDR2 is LQKENI. The CDR3 loop is CASSPAGDQPQHF. In DNA form, the CDR3 reads TGTGCCAGCTCACCTGCAGGGGATCAGCCCCAGCATTTT. Full variable domain (remainder filled in from reference TRBV18 and TRBJ1-5): NAGVMQNPRHLVRRRGQEARLRCSPMKGHSHVYWYRQLPEEGLKFMVYLQKENIIDESGMPKERFSAEFPKEGPSILRIQQVVRGDSAAYFCASSPAGDQPQHFGDGTRLSIL.

The chain uses TRBV5-1 and TRBJ2-4; D possibly corresponds to TRBD1 (5 bases). Germline-derived CDR1 and CDR2 are SGHRS and YFSETQ. Trimming pared 1 base from V and 2 bases from J, leaving 10 bases between. CDR3 length: 15 residues. CDR3: CASSLTGSSKNIQYF. As DNA, the CDR3 is TGCGCCAGCAGCTTGACAGGCTCGTCCAAAAACATTCAGTACTTC.

The chain combines TRBV10-3 with TRBJ1-1; 10 positions match TRBD1. Per germline, CDR1 ENHRY and CDR2 SYGVKD. This CDR3 region has 15 residues. Trimming at V came to 8 bases and at J to 0 bases, leaving 6 bases not matched to a gene. The CDR3 protein is CAIRGGTGVNTEAFF. DNA of the CDR3: TGTGCCATCCGGGGGGGGACAGGGGTGAACACTGAAGCTTTCTTT.

The genes are TRBV7-2 and TRBJ1-5; D perhaps matches TRBD1 (5 bases). The CDR3 covers 15 residues. CDR1 is SGHTA, CDR2 FQGNSA, per germline. The V and J ends lost 1 base and 3 bases respectively, with 10 bases between them. CDR3 sequence: CASSLGGTPNQPQHF. In DNA form, the CDR3 reads TGTGCCAGCAGCTTAGGCGGGACTCCCAATCAGCCCCAGCATTTT.

The chain uses TRBV7-8 and TRBJ1-5; D possibly corresponds to TRBD1 (5 bases). V was trimmed by 5 bases and J by 0 bases, leaving 11 bases between them. The CDR3 is 15 amino acids. Germline lookup yields CDR1 SGHVS and CDR2 FQNEAQ. In DNA form, the CDR3 reads TGTGCCAGCAGCCCCCGGGACTTTAGCAATCAGCCCCAGCATTTT. Translating gives CASSPRDFSNQPQHF.

The V call is TRBV9, the J call TRBJ2-3, with D tentatively TRBD1 (5 bases). From germline, CDR1 is SGDLS and CDR2 YYNGEE. The CDR3 totals 15 residues. V was shortened by 3 bases and J by 9 bases, with 20 bases between the two germline ends. The CDR3 DNA follows: TGTGCCAGCAGCGACTTCCCTAGGGGTTCTAAAACGCAGTATTTT. It is translated as CASSDFPRGSKTQYF. The whole variable domain, filled in from reference TRBV9 and TRBJ2-3, reads DSGVTQTPKHLITATGQRVTLRCSPRSGDLSVYWYQQSLDQGLQFLIQYYNGEERAKGNILERFSAQQFPDLHSELNLSSLELGDSALYFCASSDFPRGSKTQYFGPGTRLTVL.

This clone was detected only once. The chain uses TRBV3-1 (or the pseudogene TRBV3-2) and TRBJ2-7; D remains ambiguous. Germline CDR1 and CDR2: LGHDT and YNNKEL (reference sequence). The CDR3 loop spans 14 amino acids. V was clipped by 4 bases and J by 1 base, with 11 bases between them. This CDR3 is CASSPGPISYEQYF. CDR3 nucleotides: TGTGCCAGCAGCCCTGGGCCGATTTCCTACGAGCAGTACTTC.

This clone came up once. The V call is TRBV7-2, the J call TRBJ1-2, with 9 positions matching TRBD1. The CDR3 covers 14 residues. The germline V gene encodes CDR1 SGHTA and CDR2 FQGNSA. V gave up 1 base and J gave up 8 bases; unmatched junction bases: 5. In nucleotides, the CDR3 is TGTGCCAGCAGCTTAGGGACAGGGGATAGCGGCTACACCTTC. Protein sequence: CASSLGTGDSGYTF.